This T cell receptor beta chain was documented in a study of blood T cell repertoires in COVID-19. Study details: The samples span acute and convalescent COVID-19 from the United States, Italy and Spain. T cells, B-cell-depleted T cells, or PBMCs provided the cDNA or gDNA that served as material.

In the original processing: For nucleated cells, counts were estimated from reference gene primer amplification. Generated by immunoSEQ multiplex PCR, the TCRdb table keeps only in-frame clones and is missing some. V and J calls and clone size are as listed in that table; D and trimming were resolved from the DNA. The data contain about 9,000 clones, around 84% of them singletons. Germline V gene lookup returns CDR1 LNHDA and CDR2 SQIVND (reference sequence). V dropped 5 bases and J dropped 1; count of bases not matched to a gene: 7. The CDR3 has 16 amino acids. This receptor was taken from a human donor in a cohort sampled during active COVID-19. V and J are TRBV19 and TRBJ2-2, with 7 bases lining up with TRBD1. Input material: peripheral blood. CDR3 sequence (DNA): TGTGCCAGTAGTTGGAAAAGGGGGCTGAACACCGGGGAGCTGTTTTTT. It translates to CASSWKRGLNTGELFF.